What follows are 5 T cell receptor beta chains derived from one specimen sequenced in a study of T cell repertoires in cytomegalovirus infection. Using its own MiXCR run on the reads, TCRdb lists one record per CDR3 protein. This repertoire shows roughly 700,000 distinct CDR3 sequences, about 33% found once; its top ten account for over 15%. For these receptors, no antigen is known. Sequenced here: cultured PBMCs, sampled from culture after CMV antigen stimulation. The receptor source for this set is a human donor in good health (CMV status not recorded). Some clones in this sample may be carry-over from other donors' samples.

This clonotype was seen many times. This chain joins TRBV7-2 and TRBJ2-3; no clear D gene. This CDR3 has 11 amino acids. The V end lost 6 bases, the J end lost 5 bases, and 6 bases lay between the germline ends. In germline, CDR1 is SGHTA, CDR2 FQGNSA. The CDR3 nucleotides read TGTGCCAGCAGTTTTTTAGATACGCAGTATTTT. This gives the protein CASSFLDTQYF.

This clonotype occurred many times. DNA for the CDR3: TGTGCCAGCAGCCCAGGGGAATCGGAAGCTTTCTTT. It encodes CASSPGESEAFF. The chain is built from TRBV7-9 and TRBJ1-1, with a weak D call TRBD1 (6 bases). V was clipped by 5 bases and J by 8 bases, with 12 bases between them. CDR3 size: 12 residues. Germline CDR1 reads SEHNR; CDR2 reads FQNEAQ (reference sequence).

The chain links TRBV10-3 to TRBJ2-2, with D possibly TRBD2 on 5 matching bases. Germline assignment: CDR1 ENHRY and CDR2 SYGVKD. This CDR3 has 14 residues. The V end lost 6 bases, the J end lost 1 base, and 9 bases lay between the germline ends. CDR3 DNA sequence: TGTGCCATCAGCGCCGGGGTGAACACCGGGGAGCTGTTTTTT. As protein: CAISAGVNTGELFF.

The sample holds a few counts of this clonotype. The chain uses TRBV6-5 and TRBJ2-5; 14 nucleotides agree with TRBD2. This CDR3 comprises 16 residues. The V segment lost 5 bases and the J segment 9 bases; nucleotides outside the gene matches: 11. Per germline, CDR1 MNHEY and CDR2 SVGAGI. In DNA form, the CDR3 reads TGTGCCAGCAGTAGACTAGCGGGGGGGTTCCGCTCGGCCCAGTACTTC. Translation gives CASSRLAGGFRSAQYF.

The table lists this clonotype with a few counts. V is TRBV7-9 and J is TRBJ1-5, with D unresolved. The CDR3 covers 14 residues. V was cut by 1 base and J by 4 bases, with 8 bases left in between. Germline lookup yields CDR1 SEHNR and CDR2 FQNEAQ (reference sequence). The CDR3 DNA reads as TGTGCCAGCAGCTTAGAAGGGCCTAATCAGCCCCAGCATTTT. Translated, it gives CASSLEGPNQPQHF.